Listed here are 8 T cell receptor beta chains from one sample, sequenced in a study of radiotherapy plus CTLA-4 blockade in lung cancer. Clones were sequenced by immunoSEQ multiplex PCR, and TCRdb holds only the in-frame ones, with some missing. Of tens of thousands of clones listed, approximately 84% were seen once; the top ten hold around 5.1%. Sequencing used peripheral blood, obtained from a patient treated with radiotherapy plus ipilimumab. These TCRs come from a human donor with non-small cell lung cancer whose response to radiotherapy plus ipilimumab could not be evaluated.

The count of this clone is one. The chain combines TRBV28 with TRBJ2-4, with D possibly being TRBD1 (5 bases). The germline gives CDR1 MDHEN, CDR2 SYDVKM. The ends were cut back, 5 bases at V and 4 bases at J, with 6 bases in the middle. CDR3 length: 12 residues. Here the CDR3 reads CASSRQKNIQYF. CDR3 nucleotides: TGTGCCAGCAGTAGACAGAAAAACATTCAGTACTTC.

The chain carries TRBV13 and TRBJ2-1; 8 nucleotides match TRBD2. This CDR3 contains 18 residues. The J segment lost 0 bases and the V segment lost 2 bases, leaving 9 bases of the junction unmatched. The germline gives CDR1 PRHDT, CDR2 FYEKMQ (reference sequence). The CDR3 bases are TGTGCCAGCAGCTTAACGGTAAGCGGGAGAAGCTCCTACAATGAGCAGTTCTTC. Its translation is CASSLTVSGRSSYNEQFF.

The V and J genes are TRBV29-1 and TRBJ2-7, with TRBD1 matching 7 bases. The CDR3 is 12 residues long. J was trimmed by 6 bases and V by 7 bases; bases with no gene match: 9. The germline gives CDR1 SQVTM, CDR2 ANQGSEA. The CDR3 nucleotides are TGCAGCGCTAGACAGGGTTTGGGCGAGCAGTACTTC. Protein: CSARQGLGEQYF.

This sequence joins TRBV6-6 and TRBJ2-3; 8 nucleotides align to TRBD2. CDR3 length equals 15 residues. Germline lookup yields CDR1 MNHNY and CDR2 SVGAGI (reference sequence). V was clipped by 2 bases and J by 4 bases; unmatched bases: 5. CDR3 DNA sequence: TGTGCCAGCAGTTACGAGGCGGGAGGCGCAGATACGCAGTATTTT. It codes for CASSYEAGGADTQYF.

This clone was counted only a few times. The chain links TRBV29-1 to TRBJ2-3, with 8 bases fitting TRBD2. The CDR3 covers 16 residues. Germline V lookup: CDR1 SQVTM, CDR2 ANQGSEA. V lost 7 bases and J lost 2; bases outside the gene matches: 14. The CDR3 region is CSASRYRRGDTDTQYF. In DNA, the CDR3 is TGCAGCGCCTCCCGCTACAGGCGGGGGGACACAGATACGCAGTATTTT.

The rearrangement joins TRBV5-1 to TRBJ2-5, with TRBD2 as a possible D gene (6 bases). V was trimmed by 7 bases and J by 2 bases, leaving 15 bases between them. This CDR3 contains 14 residues. CDR1 and CDR2 (germline): SGHRS, YFSETQ. For the CDR3, the DNA is TGCGCCAGCCATAGCGGAAGCTTTCAAGAGACCCAGTACTTC. This sequence encodes CASHSGSFQETQYF.

The chain uses TRBV21-1 and TRBJ2-7; TRBD1 is taken as the D call from the table, unchecked against the DNA. TRBV21-1 is deemed a pseudogene. This CDR3 contains 16 residues. The CDR3 spells CASSNLDRVGSYEQYF. CDR3 DNA: TGTGCCAGCAGCAATCTGGACAGGGTGGGCTCCTACGAGCAGTACTTC.

The CDR3 loop is CASSPGQGIGDTEAFF. The CDR3 DNA reads TGTGCCAGCAGCCCCGGACAGGGCATTGGTGACACTGAAGCTTTCTTT. V gene TRBV5-8 combines with J gene TRBJ1-1; TRBD1 aligns across 8 bases. The CDR3 consists of 16 residues. CDR1 is SGHTS and CDR2 is YDEGEE in the germline V gene. The ends lost 4 bases at V and 3 bases at J; junction bases unmatched: 11.